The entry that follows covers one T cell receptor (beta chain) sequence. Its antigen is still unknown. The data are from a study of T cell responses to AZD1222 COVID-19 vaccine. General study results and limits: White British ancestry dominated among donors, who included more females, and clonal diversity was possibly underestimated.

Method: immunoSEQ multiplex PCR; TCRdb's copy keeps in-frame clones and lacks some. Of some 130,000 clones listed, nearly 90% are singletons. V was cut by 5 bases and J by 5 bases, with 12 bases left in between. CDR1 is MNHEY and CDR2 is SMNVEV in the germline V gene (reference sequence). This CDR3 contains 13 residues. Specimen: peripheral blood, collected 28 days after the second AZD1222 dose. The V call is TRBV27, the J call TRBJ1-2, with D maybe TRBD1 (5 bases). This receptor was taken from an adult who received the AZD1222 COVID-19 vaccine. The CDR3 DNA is TGTGCCAGCAGTCTTCAGGGTTCTTATGGCTACACCTTC. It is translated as CASSLQGSYGYTF.